These T cell receptor beta chains were read from a single sample in a study of a mutant IDH1 vaccine in newly diagnosed glioma. The data were produced by immunoSEQ multiplex PCR, yet TCRdb's version contains in-frame clones alone and is incomplete. The data hold around 59,000 clones, with about 90% observed a single time. The material sequenced was PBMCs, taken from a glioma patient treated with radiotherapy, temozolomide or both. The source is a man in his forties or fifties with glioma. The CDR3 runs from the conserved cysteine through the conserved F or W. The D gene is left open where the match is weak. Clone size, where shown, is once, few, many, or a class for clones that have expanded.

J	length	size	V	D	DNA	CDR3
TRBJ2-7	15	once	TRBV6-1	TRBD2	TGTGCCAGCAGTGAAGCTAGCGGGAGCTCCTACGAGCAGTACTTC	CASSEASGSSYEQYF
TRBJ2-3	13	-	TRBV2	-	TGTGCCAGCAGAACCGAGGCCGGAGGGACGCAGTATTTT	CASRTEAGGTQYF
TRBJ2-3	16	-	TRBV11-3	TRBD1	TGTGCCAGCAGCATTACAGGGGGCGGCCGCACAGATACGCAGTATTTT	CASSITGGGRTDTQYF
TRBJ2-4	12	few	TRBV6-1	-	TGTGCCAGCAGTGAAAGCAGGGTCGGTCAGTACTTC	CASSESRVGQYF
TRBJ2-5	16	-	TRBV9	-	TGTGCCAGCAGCGTAGCCCCCGCTCTTCGGGGGGAGACCCAGTACTTC	CASSVAPALRGETQYF
TRBJ1-5	14	-	TRBV28	-	TGTGCCAGCAGTAGAACCTCAGGAGGTCAGCCCCAGCATTTT	CASSRTSGGQPQHF
TRBJ2-1	16	once	TRBV19	-	TGTGCCAGTAGTATGGGGGAAAGGGGCTACTACAATGAGCAGTTCTTC	CASSMGERGYYNEQFF
TRBJ1-5	15	-	TRBV4-1	-	TGCGCCAGCAGCCAACCGGGGGCTGGCAATCAGCCCCAGCATTTT	CASSQPGAGNQPQHF
TRBJ1-5	13	-	TRBV29-1	-	TGCAGCGTTGTGCTGGGAGGCAATCAGCCCCAGCATTTT	CSVVLGGNQPQHF
TRBJ2-7	13	-	TRBV28	-	TGTGCCAGCAGCTTGAGCTGGGGTTACGAGCAGTACTTC	CASSLSWGYEQYF
TRBJ1-3	18	-	TRBV9	-	TGTGCCAGCAGCACCGCGGTGGTACCTGATAGCTCTGGAAACACCATATATTTT	CASSTAVVPDSSGNTIYF
TRBJ2-7	15	-	TRBV6-5	TRBD2	TGTGCCAGCGCCGACGGGGGGGGCCAGGACCACGAGCAGTACTTC	CASADGGGQDHEQYF
TRBJ2-1	16	-	TRBV5-1	-	TGCGCCAGCAGCTTGGCAGGTCTGAGCTCCTACAATGAGCAGTTCTTC	CASSLAGLSSYNEQFF
TRBJ1-1	14	-	TRBV28	-	TGTGCCAGCAGTGTCAGGGCCATGAACACTGAAGCTTTCTTT	CASSVRAMNTEAFF
TRBJ2-7	15	-	TRBV27	-	TGTGCCAGCAGTTCGCTGCAGGGGGGGGTCTACGAGCAGTACTTC	CASSSLQGGVYEQYF
TRBJ2-7	18	-	TRBV28	TRBD2	TGTGCCAGCAGTTTACCCCGACTAGCGGGGGGGCCCGTCTACGAGCAGTACTTC	CASSLPRLAGGPVYEQYF
TRBJ1-5	14	-	TRBV6-1	-	TGTGCCAGCAGGGAGGCAGGGGCCAGTCAGCCCCAGCATTTT	CASREAGASQPQHF
TRBJ2-1	13	-	TRBV30	-	TGTGCCTCCGAAGTGGGGGCCTACAATGAGCAGTTCTTC	CASEVGAYNEQFF
TRBJ1-2	15	-	TRBV5-1	-	TGCGCCAGCAGCTTGGGGTCCGGGACGCCGGTAGGCTACACCTTC	CASSLGSGTPVGYTF
TRBJ1-6	16	-	TRBV11-2	-	TGTGCCAGCAGCTTAGAGGGGGGCTCCTATAATTCACCCCTCCACTTT	CASSLEGGSYNSPLHF
TRBJ1-4	16	-	TRBV5-1	TRBD1	TGCGCCAGCAGGCGGGACAGGGGGGCCTCTGGAGAAAAACTGTTTTTT	CASRRDRGASGEKLFF
TRBJ2-5	16	-	TRBV28	TRBD1	TGTGCCAGCAGCCCTTCTCGACAGGGGGCAGGAGAGACCCAGTACTTC	CASSPSRQGAGETQYF
TRBJ2-2	14	-	TRBV29-1	-	TGCAGCGTTGCCTGGGGGCAGGCGACCGGGGAGCTGTTTTTT	CSVAWGQATGELFF
TRBJ2-7	14	-	TRBV5-8	-	TGTGCCAGCAGCTTGGCAGGGTTATCCTACGAGCAGTACTTC	CASSLAGLSYEQYF
TRBJ1-5	15	-	TRBV21-1	-	TGTGCCAGGGGGACAGCGCGGAGGGGCAATCAGCCCCAGCATTTT	CARGTARRGNQPQHF
TRBJ1-2	15	-	TRBV4-2	TRBD1	TGTGCCAGCACCCCCCAGGGGGCGCAGGACTATGGCTACACCTTC	CASTPQGAQDYGYTF
TRBJ1-1	13	-	TRBV29-1	-	TGCAGCGTGGCGCAGACGGTGAACACTGAAGCTTTCTTT	CSVAQTVNTEAFF